The present T cell receptor beta chain was sequenced within a study of T cell repertoires and HLA-DP antigens. This clone has a handful of counts. What it binds is not known. Profiled with immunoSEQ multiplex PCR; TCRdb holds only in-frame clones, not every one. The table includes roughly 70,000 clones, about 80% detected once. The CDR3 has 16 residues. Looked up from germline, CDR1 is SGHTA and CDR2 is FQGNSA. V was clipped by 4 bases and J by 3 bases, with 18 bases between them. The chain has TRBV7-2 and TRBJ2-5; D is uncertain. Sequences were obtained from CD4+ T cells from PBMCs. The TCR was taken from a man aged 60 to 75 in good health and CMV-seronegative. In nucleotides, the CDR3 is TGTGCCAGCAGCTATCTCTTGTCGGGTCAGAAAGAGACCCAGTACTTC. Amino acid sequence: CASSYLLSGQKETQYF.